This T cell receptor (beta chain) appears in the sequencing data of a study of T cell responses to AZD1222 COVID-19 vaccine (dated by TCRdb to the early 2020s). Regarding the research as a whole: A total of about 240 trial participants underwent TCR sequencing, of whom 207 received two doses of AZD1222 and about 25 received two doses of the MenACWY control vaccine. Enrollment into the trials was organized by age into subgroups of 18-55, 56-69 and 70-plus years, and those subgroups contained 148, 28 and 57 TCR-sequenced participants, respectively. General findings and caveats noted by the study authors: Epitopes outside the regions mutated in the B.1.351 and B.1.1.7 variants were reportedly recognized by nearly half of the unique spike-specific TCRs. After two AZD1222 doses, spike-specific TCR breadth and depth were significantly higher than at day 0 and than in MenACWY recipients. Only five to seven AZD1222 recipients were SARS-CoV-2 seropositive at baseline, limiting conclusions about previously exposed vaccinees. Participants were mostly white British and included more females than males, and it was suggested by the authors that clonal diversity may have been underestimated. Vaccine-associated CD4 TCRs spanned the whole spike protein, with dominant responses in regions 160-218 and 743-854. The 56-69-year group was small, and its depth increase did not reach significance, likely because of low power. Because no day 14 peak-response samples were available, repertoires were characterized only after the peak T cell response.

Taken from the germline V gene, the CDR1 and CDR2 loops are SGHRS and YFSETQ. From its cysteine to its phenylalanine, the CDR3 spans 14 amino acids. The retained sequence is limited to the CDR3, 42 bases, with the frame set at the first base. V is pared back by 2 bases and J by 5 bases, with 10 bases lying between the germline termini. Concerning this clone: No cognate antigen has been identified for it. No base quality values were provided; no much bigger clone lies one nucleotide off.

What this sample's time point label stands for: about 28 days (+/-7) after the second vaccine dose. AZD1222 recipients given second doses at about 4 weeks or at about 12 weeks were pooled, since spike-specific TCR depth and breadth were not found to differ between the two schedules. Vaccinee samples came from UK trials COV001 and COV002, including a single-blind randomized controlled phase 2/3 trial of AZD1222 (ChAdOx1 nCoV-19) in healthy adults. For TCRbeta chain sequencing, PBMC samples from trial participants were taken at day 0 and at day 28 after the second dose. The CDR3 regions of human TCRbeta chains were analyzed by immunosequencing. As for how the authors treated the data: Repertoire TCRs were matched against a reference library of SARS-CoV-2-specific TCRs generated with the MIRA antigen-specificity platform. Breadth was defined as the fraction of unique TCRs that were SARS-CoV-2-associated. Depth was defined as the fraction of total T cells that were SARS-CoV-2-associated. Each spike-specific TCR was assigned to its reactive spike region and to a CD4 or CD8 class using the MIRA data. Log10-transformed breadth and depth values were compared by one-way ANOVA with Sidak's multiple comparisons tests. This immuneACCESS table, as held by TCRdb, lists in-frame sequences with V and J called but not all clones. Of the missing ones, under half trace to an unresolved V gene in checked studies; the others have no known cause. V and J calls and clone size are given by that table; D and trimming were obtained from the DNA. This sample comprises roughly 150,000 clones, 90% of them detected only once. About 1.6% of the sample goes to the ten largest clones.

The rearrangement combines TRBV5-1 with TRBJ1-4; the D segment could be TRBD1, given 6 matching bases. The sequencing used peripheral blood, collected 28 days after the second AZD1222 dose. This clonotype was obtained from an adult who received the AZD1222 COVID-19 vaccine. For the CDR3, the sequence is CASSFGQGNEKLFF. The sequence in DNA is TGCGCCAGCAGCTTTGGTCAGGGGAATGAAAAACTGTTTTTT. With all but the CDR3 taken from the reference TRBV5-1 and TRBJ1-4 genes, the full variable domain is: KAGVTQTPRYLIKTRGQQVTLSCSPISGHRSVSWYQQTPGQGLQFLFEYFSETQRNKGNFPGRFSGRQFSNSRSEMNVSTLELGDSALYLCASSFGQGNEKLFFGSGTQLSVL.